The TCR beta chain described here comes from a study of blood T cell repertoires in COVID-19. The CDR3 spans 15 residues. The V end lost 0 bases, the J end lost 2 bases, and 9 bases lay between the germline ends. Germline V gene lookup returns CDR1 SGHDN and CDR2 FVKESK. Original data processing: Nucleated cell counts were estimated from reference gene primer amplification. This table comes from immunoSEQ multiplex PCR, and its TCRdb copy is limited to in-frame clones, with some not included. Clone size and the V and J calls come from that table; the DNA yielded D and trimming. The sample holds roughly 330,000 clones, 65% to 90% seen once. Adults between roughly 18 and 95 years of age took part from 24 US areas. Allocation to cohorts depended on clinical history reported by the participants. Recovered participants had two consecutive negative NP/OP PCR tests, healthcare professional clearance, or symptom resolution.

This chain uses TRBV14 with TRBJ2-3; D is perhaps TRBD2 (5 bases). Input material: PBMCs or T cells enriched from blood (not recorded which). The sequence derives from a young woman who had recovered from COVID-19. The CDR3 sequence is CASSQDRGITDTQYF. DNA of the CDR3: TGTGCCAGCAGCCAAGATCGGGGAATCACAGATACGCAGTATTTT. The full variable domain, rest sourced from reference TRBV14 and TRBJ2-3, is EAGVTQFPSHSVIEKGQTVTLRCDPISGHDNLYWYRRVMGKEIKFLLHFVKESKQDESGMPNNRFLAERTGGTYSTLKVQPAELEDSGVYFCASSQDRGITDTQYFGPGTRLTVL.